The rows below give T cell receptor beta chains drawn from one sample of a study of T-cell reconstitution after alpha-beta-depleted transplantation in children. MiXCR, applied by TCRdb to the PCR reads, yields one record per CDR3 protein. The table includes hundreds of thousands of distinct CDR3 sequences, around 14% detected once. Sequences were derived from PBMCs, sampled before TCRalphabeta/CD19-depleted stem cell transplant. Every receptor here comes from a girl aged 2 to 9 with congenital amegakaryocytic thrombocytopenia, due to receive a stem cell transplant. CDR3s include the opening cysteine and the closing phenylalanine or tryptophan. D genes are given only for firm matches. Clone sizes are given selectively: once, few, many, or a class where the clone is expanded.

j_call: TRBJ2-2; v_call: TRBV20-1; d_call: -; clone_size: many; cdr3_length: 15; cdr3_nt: TGCAGTGCTAGAGATTACGGGTCGAACACCGGGGAGCTGTTTTTT; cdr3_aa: CSARDYGSNTGELFF
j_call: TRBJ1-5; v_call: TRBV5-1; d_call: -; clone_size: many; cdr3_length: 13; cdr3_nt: TGCGCCAGCAGCATAGGACAGAATCAGCCCCAGCATTTT; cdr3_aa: CASSIGQNQPQHF
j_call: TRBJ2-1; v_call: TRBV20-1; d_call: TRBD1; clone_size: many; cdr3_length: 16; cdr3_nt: TGCAGTGCCCGGGACAGGGTGTACTCACCCAACAATGAGCAGTTCTTC; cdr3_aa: CSARDRVYSPNNEQFF
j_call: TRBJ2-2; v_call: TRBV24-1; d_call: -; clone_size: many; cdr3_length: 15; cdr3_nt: TGTGCCACCGGCTTTCGACGTCCTGAAACCGGGGAGCTGTTTTTT; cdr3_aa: CATGFRRPETGELFF
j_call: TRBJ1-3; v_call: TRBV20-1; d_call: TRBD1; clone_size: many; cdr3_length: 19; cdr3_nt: TGCAGTGCTAGAGGGGCAGAATTGTATGACAGGGGGCCTGGAAACACCATATATTTT; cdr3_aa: CSARGAELYDRGPGNTIYF
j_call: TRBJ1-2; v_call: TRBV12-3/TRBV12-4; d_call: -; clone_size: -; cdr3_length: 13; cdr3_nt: TGTGCAGTTTTGTCGACTCGTAACTATGGCTACACCTTC; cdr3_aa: CAVLSTRNYGYTF
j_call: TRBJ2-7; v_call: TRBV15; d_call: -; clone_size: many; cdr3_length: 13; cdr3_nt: TGTGCCACCAGTTCCGGGACATATATCGAGCAGTACTTC; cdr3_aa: CATSSGTYIEQYF
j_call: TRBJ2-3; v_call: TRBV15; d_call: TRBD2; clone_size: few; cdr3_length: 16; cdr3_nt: TGTGCCACCAGCAAAAGCGGGAGGGCCTTCTGGGATACGCAGTATTTT; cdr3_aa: CATSKSGRAFWDTQYF
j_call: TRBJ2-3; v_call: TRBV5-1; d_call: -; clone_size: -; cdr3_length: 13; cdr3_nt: TGCGCCAGCAGCCCCACGGTAGCAGATACGCAGTATTTT; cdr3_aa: CASSPTVADTQYF
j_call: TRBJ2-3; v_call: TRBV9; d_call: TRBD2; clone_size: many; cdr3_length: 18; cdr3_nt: TGTGCCAGCAGCGTATCTCTCCCCGGGACTAGCGGCACAGATACGCAGTATTTT; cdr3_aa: CASSVSLPGTSGTDTQYF
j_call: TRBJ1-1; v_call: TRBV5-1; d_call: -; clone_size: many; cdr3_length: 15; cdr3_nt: TGCGCCAGCACCCGGGACAATGGAATGAACACTGAAGCTTTCTTT; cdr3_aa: CASTRDNGMNTEAFF
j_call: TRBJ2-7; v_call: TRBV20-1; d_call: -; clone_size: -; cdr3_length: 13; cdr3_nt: TGCAGTGCGAAAGATAGATGGCAGTACGAGCAGTACTTC; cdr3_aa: CSAKDRWQYEQYF
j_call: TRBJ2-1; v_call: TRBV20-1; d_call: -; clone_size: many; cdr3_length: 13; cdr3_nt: TGCAGTGCCCCCCTGGTGGGATTCCATGAGCAGTTCTTC; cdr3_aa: CSAPLVGFHEQFF
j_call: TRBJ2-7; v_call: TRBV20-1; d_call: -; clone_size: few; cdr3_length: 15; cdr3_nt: TGCAGTGCTACCTCCGGGACCCTAAACTCCTACGAGCAGTACTTC; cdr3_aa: CSATSGTLNSYEQYF
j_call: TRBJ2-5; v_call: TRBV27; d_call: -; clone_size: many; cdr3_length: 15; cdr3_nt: TGTGCCAGCAGTTTAAGTCACAGGTCCGAAGAGACCCAGTACTTC; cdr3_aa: CASSLSHRSEETQYF
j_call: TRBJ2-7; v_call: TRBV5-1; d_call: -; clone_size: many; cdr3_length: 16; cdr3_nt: TGCGCCAGCAGCTTCTCCCCACCCCGGCTCGCCTACGAGCAGTACTTC; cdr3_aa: CASSFSPPRLAYEQYF
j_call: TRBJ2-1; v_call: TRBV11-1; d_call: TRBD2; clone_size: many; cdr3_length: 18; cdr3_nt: TGTGCCAGCAACCGAAGACTAGCGGGATTTCGTTCCTACAATGAGCAGTTCTTC; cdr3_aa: CASNRRLAGFRSYNEQFF
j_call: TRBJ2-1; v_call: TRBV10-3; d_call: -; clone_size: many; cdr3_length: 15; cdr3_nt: TGTGCCATCAGTGAACATAGCGGCTCCTACAATGAGCAGTTCTTC; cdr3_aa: CAISEHSGSYNEQFF
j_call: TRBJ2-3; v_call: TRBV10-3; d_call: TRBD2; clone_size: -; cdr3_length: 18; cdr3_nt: TGTGCCACCAGTGAGAATCCGGGACTAGCGGGAGCCGGGGATACGCAGTATTTT; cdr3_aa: CATSENPGLAGAGDTQYF
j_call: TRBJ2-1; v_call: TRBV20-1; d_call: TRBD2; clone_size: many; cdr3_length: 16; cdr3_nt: TGCAGTGCTAGGCCCCTGAGCGGGAGGGTCTACAATGAGCAGTTCTTC; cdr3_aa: CSARPLSGRVYNEQFF
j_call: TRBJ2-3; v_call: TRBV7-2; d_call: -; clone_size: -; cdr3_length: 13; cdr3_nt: TGTGCCAGCAGGGAAGGGGGGCGAGATACGCAGTATTTT; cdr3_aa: CASREGGRDTQYF
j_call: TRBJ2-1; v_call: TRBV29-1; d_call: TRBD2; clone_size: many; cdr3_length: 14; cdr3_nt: TGCAGCGTTGCAGGACTAGCGGGAGAGAATGAGCAGTTCTTC; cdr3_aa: CSVAGLAGENEQFF
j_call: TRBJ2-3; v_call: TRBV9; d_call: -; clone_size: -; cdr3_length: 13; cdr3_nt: TGTGCCAGCAGCGTAGCCCTGTCCGATACGCAGTATTTT; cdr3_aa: CASSVALSDTQYF
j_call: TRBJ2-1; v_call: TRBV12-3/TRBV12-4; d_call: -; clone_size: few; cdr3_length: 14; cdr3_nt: TGTGCCGTTGACGGGCAGGGGATGTACAATGAGCAGTTCTTC; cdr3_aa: CAVDGQGMYNEQFF
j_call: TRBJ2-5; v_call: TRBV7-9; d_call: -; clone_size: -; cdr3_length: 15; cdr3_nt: TGTGCCAGCAGCGGCGCACCTACCGAAGGGGAGACCCAGTACTTC; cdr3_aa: CASSGAPTEGETQYF
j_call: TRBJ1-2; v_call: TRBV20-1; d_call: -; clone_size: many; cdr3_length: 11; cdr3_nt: TGCAGTTACACGTTCCTCCATGGCTACACCTTC; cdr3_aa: CSYTFLHGYTF
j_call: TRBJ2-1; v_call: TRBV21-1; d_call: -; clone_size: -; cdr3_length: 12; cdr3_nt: TGTGCCAGCAGCGCCCACTATGATGAGCAGTTCTTC; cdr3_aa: CASSAHYDEQFF
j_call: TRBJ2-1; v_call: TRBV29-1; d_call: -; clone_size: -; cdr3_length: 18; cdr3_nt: TGCAGCGTTGAAGAAGGGCTTGGGGGGAGCGGATCCTACAATGAGCAGTTCTTC; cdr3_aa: CSVEEGLGGSGSYNEQFF
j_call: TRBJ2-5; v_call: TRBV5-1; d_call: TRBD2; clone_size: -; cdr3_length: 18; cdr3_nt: TGCGCCAGCAGCTTTGCAAGCGGGAGTAAAATTCATCAAGAGACCCAGTACTTC; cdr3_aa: CASSFASGSKIHQETQYF
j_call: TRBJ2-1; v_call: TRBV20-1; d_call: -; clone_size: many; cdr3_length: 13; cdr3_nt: TGCAGTGCTCCCCTGGGAGGAGGCAATGAGCAGTTCTTC; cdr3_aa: CSAPLGGGNEQFF
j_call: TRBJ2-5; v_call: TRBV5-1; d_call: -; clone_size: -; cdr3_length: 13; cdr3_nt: TGCGCCAGCAGCTTGGTAGCTGACGAGACCCCGTACTTC; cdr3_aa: CASSLVADETPYF
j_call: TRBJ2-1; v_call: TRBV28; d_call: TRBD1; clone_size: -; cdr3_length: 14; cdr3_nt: TGTGCCAGCGGGGGGGGACAGGGGACGTATGAGCAGTTCTTC; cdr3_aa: CASGGGQGTYEQFF
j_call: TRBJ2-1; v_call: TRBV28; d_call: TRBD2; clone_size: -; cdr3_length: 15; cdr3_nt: TGTGCCACCTTCACGGGGGGGATAAACGGGAGGGAGCAGTTCTTC; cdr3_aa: CATFTGGINGREQFF
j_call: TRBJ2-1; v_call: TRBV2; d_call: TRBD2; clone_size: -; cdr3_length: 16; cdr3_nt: TGTGCCAGCAGGGCGGTAGCGGGAGATTTGTACAATGAGCAGTTCTTC; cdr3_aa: CASRAVAGDLYNEQFF
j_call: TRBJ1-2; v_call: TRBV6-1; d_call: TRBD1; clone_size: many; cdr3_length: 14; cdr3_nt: TGTGCCAGCAGCAAGACAGGGGAGGGCTATGGCTACACCTTC; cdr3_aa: CASSKTGEGYGYTF
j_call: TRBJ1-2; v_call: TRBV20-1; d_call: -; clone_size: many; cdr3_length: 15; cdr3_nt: TGCAGTGCTAGAGCGCCTGGGGAGGCGAACTATGGCTACACCTTC; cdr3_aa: CSARAPGEANYGYTF
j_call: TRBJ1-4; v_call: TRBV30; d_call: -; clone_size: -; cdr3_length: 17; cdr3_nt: TGTGCCTGGAGTGTTGGAGTATCAACTGGTACTAATGAAAAACTGTTTTTT; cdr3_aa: CAWSVGVSTGTNEKLFF
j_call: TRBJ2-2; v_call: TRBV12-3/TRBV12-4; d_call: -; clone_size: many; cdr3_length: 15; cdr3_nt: TGTGCCAGCAGTTTGGTCTTGGGGGCCACCGGGGAGCTGTTTTTT; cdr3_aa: CASSLVLGATGELFF
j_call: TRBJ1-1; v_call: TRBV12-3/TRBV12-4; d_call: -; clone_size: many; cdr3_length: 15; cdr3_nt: TGTGCCAGCAGTCCCTTAATTGACGGTAACACTGAAGCTTTCTTT; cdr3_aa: CASSPLIDGNTEAFF
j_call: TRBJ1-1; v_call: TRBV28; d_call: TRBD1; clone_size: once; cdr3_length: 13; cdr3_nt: TGTGCCAGCAGTTTAACCAGGGGGCACGGGGCTTTCTTT; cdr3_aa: CASSLTRGHGAFF
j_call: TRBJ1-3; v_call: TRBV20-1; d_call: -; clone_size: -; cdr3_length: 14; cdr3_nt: TGCAGTGCCTCCTCCCCCGACAGGCGAAACACCATATATTTT; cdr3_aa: CSASSPDRRNTIYF
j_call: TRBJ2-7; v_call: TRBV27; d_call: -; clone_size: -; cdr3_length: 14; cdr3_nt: TGTGCCAGCAGTTTCGCGGGTATAGGCTACGAGCAGTACTTC; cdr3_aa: CASSFAGIGYEQYF
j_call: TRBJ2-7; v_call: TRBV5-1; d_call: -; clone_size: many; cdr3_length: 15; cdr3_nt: TGCGCCAGCAGCTTGGGGGTCGGAGGTATCTACGAGCAGTACTTC; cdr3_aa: CASSLGVGGIYEQYF
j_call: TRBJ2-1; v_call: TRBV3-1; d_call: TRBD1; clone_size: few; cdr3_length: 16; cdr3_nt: TGTGCCAGTACCCCAAGAGGGACAGGGGCTCTTAATGAGCAGTTCTTC; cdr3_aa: CASTPRGTGALNEQFF
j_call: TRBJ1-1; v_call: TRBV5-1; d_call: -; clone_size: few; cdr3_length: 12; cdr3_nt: TGCGCCAGCAAGGTGGCGAACACTGAAGCTTTCTTT; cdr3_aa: CASKVANTEAFF
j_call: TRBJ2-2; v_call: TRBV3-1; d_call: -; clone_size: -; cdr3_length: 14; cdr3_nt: TGTGCCAGCAGCCAAGAGGTTCTCACCGGGGAGCTGTTTTTT; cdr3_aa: CASSQEVLTGELFF
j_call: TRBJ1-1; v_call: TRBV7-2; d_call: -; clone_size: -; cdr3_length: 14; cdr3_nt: TGTGCCAGCAGCCCAAGGGGGGGCTGGACTGAAGCTTTCTTT; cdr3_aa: CASSPRGGWTEAFF